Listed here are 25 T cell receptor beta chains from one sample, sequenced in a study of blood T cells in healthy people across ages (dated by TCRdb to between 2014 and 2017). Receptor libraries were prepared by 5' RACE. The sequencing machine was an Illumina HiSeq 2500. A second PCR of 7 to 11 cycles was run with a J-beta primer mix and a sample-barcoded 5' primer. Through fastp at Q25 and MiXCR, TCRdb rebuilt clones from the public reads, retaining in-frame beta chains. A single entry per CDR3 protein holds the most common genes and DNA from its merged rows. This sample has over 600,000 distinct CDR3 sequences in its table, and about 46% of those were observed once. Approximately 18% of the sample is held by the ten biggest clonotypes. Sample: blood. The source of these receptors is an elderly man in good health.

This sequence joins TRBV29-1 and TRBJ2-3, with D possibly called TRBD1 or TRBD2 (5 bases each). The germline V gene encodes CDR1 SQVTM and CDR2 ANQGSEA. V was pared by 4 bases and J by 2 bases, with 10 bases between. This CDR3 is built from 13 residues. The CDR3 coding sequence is TGCAGCGTTGGGGGGATAGCCACAGATACGCAGTATTTT. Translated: CSVGGIATDTQYF.

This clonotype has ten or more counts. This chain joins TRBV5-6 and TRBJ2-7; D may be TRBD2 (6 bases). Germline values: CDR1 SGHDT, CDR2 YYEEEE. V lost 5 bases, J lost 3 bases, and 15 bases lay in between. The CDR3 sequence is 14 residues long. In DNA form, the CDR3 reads TGTGCCAGCAGTTTCACCGGGAGAATCTACGAGCAGTACTTC. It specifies CASSFTGRIYEQYF.

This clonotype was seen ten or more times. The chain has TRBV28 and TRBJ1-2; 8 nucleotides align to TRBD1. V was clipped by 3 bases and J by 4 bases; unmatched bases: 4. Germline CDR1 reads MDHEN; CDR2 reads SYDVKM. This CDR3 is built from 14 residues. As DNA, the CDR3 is TGTGCCAGCAGTTTTCTTGGACAGGGCTATGGCTACACCTTC. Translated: CASSFLGQGYGYTF.

CDR3 in amino acids: CASSLSGALEQFF. CDR3 DNA: TGTGCCAGCAGCTTATCAGGGGCACTAGAGCAGTTCTTC. The chain links TRBV7-3 to TRBJ2-1, with D perhaps matching TRBD1 (6 bases). The ends were cut back, 2 bases at V and 10 bases at J, with 12 bases in the middle. Germline V lookup: CDR1 SGHTA, CDR2 FQGTGA. CDR3 length: 13 amino acids.

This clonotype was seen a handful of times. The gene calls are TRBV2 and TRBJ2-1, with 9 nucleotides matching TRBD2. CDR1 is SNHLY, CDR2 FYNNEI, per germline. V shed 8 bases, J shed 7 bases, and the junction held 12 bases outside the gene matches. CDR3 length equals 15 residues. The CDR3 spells CASSPLDSGRNEQFF. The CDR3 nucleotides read TGTGCCAGCTCCCCCCTTGATAGCGGGAGAAATGAGCAGTTCTTC. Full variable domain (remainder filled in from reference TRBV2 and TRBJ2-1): EPEVTQTPSHQVTQMGQEVILRCVPISNHLYFYWYRQILGQKVEFLVSFYNNEISEKSEIFDDQFSVERPDGSNFTLKIRSTKLEDSAMYFCASSPLDSGRNEQFFGPGTRLTVL.

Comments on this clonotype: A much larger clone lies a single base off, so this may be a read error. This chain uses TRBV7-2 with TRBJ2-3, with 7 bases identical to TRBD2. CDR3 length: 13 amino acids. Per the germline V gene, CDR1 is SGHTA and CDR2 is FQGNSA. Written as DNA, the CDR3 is TGTGCCAGCAGCCCGACTAGCAGAGATACGCAGTATTTT. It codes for CASSPTSRDTQYF.

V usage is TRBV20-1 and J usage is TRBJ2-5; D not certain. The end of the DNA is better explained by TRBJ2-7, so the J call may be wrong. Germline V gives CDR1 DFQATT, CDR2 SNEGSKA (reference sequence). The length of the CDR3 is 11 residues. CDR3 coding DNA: TGCAGTGCTATCGCCCCCTACGAGCAGTACTTC. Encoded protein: CSAIAPYEQYF.

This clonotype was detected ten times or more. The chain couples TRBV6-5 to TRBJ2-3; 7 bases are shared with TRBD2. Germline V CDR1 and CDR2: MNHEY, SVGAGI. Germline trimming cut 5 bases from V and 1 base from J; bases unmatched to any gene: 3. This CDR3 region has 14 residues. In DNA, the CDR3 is TGTGCCAGCAGTCGCAGCGGGGGCACAGATACGCAGTATTTT. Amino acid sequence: CASSRSGGTDTQYF.

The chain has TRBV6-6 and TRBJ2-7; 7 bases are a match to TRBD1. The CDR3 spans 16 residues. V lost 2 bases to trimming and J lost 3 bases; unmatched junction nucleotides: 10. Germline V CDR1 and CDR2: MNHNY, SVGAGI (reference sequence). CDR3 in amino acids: CASSYPVGDRVYEQYF. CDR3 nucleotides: TGTGCCAGCAGTTACCCGGTAGGGGACAGAGTCTACGAGCAGTACTTC.

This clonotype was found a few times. The CDR3 DNA reads as TGTGCCAGCAGCTTAGTGGTGGGGGTAGCGGGAGGCGAGCAGTACTTC. Its translation: CASSLVVGVAGGEQYF. V is TRBV7-2 and J is TRBJ2-7, with TRBD2 matching over 10 bases. With 1 base clipped from V and 6 bases from J, the junction kept 9 bases outside the gene matches. The CDR3 length is 16 residues. The germline V gene has CDR1 SGHTA and CDR2 FQGNSA. The variable domain in full, with the rest retrieved from reference TRBV7-2 and TRBJ2-7, is GAGVSQSPSNKVTEKGKDVELRCDPISGHTALYWYRQSLGQGLEFLIYFQGNSAPDKSGLPSDRFSAERTGGSVSTLTIQRTQQEDSAVYLCASSLVVGVAGGEQYFGPGTRLTVT.

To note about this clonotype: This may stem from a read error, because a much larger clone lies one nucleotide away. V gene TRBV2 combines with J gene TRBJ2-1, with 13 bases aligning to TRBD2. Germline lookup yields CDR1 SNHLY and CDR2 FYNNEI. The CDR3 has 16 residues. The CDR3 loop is CASNERGLAGSGEQFF. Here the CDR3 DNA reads TGTGCCAGCAATGAAAGGGGACTAGCGGGATCAGGTGAGCAGTTCTTC.

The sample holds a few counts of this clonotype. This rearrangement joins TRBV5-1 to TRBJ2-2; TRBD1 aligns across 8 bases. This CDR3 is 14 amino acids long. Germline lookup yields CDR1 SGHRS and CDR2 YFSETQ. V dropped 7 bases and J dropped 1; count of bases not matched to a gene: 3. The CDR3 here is CASRGQENTGELFF. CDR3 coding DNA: TGCGCCAGCCGGGGACAGGAGAACACCGGGGAGCTGTTTTTT. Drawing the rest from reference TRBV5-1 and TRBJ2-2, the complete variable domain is KAGVTQTPRYLIKTRGQQVTLSCSPISGHRSVSWYQQTPGQGLQFLFEYFSETQRNKGNFPGRFSGRQFSNSRSEMNVSTLELGDSALYLCASRGQENTGELFFGEGSRLTVL.

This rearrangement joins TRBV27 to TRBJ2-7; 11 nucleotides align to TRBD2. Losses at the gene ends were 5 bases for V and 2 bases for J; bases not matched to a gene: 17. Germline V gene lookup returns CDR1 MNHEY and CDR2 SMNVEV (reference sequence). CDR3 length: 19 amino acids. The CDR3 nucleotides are TGTGCCAGCAGTCTACTCGGGCTAGCGGGAGGCCGTAATACCTACGAGCAGTACTTC. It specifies CASSLLGLAGGRNTYEQYF.

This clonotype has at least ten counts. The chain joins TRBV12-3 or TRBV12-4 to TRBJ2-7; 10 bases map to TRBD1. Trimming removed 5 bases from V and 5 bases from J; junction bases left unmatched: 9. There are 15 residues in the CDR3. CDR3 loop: CASSHRQGASHEQYF. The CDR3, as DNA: TGTGCCAGCAGTCACCGACAGGGGGCTAGCCACGAGCAGTACTTC.

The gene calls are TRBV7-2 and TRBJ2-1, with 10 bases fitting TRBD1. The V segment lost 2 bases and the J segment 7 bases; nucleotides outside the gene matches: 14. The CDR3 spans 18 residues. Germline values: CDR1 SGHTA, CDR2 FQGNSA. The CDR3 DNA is TGTGCCAGCAGCTTACTCTCGAGGGGGACAGGGGTTGCAAATGAGCAGTTCTTC. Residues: CASSLLSRGTGVANEQFF.

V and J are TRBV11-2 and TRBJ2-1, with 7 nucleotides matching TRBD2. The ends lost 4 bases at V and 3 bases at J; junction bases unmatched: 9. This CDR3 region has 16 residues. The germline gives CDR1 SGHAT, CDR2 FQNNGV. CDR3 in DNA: TGTGCCAGCAGCTCAACAGCGGGGACGCTCTACAATGAGCAGTTCTTC. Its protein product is CASSSTAGTLYNEQFF.

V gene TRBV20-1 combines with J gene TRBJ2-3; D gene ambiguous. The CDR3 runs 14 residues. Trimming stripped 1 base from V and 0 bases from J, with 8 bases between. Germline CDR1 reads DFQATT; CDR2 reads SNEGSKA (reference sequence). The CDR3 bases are TGCAGTGCTAGAGGGTTTTATAGCACAGATACGCAGTATTTT. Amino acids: CSARGFYSTDTQYF.

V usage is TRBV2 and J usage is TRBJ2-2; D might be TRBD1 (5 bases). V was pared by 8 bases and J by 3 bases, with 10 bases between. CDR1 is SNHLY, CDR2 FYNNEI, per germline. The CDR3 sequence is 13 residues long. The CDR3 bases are TGTGCCAGCCTTACAGGTTACACCGGGGAGCTGTTTTTT. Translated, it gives CASLTGYTGELFF.

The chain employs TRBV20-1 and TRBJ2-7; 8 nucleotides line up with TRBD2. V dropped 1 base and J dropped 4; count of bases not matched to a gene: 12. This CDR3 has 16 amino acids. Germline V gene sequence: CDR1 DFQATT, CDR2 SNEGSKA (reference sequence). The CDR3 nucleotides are TGCAGTGCTAGAGTTCTTACGGCGGGAGGCGGGTACGAGCAGTACTTC. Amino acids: CSARVLTAGGGYEQYF.

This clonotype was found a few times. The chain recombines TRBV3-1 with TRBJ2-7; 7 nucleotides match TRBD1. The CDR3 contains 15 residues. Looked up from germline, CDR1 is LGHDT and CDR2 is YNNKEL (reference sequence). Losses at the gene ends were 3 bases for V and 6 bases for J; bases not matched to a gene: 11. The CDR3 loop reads CASSQDRRTRGEQYF. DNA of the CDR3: TGTGCCAGCAGCCAGGACAGGCGCACGAGGGGCGAGCAGTACTTC.

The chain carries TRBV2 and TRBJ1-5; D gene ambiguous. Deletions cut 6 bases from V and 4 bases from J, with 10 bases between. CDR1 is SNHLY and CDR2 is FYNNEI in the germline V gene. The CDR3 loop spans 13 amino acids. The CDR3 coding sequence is TGTGCCAGCAGGTGGCTCACAAATCAGCCCCAGCATTTT. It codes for CASRWLTNQPQHF.

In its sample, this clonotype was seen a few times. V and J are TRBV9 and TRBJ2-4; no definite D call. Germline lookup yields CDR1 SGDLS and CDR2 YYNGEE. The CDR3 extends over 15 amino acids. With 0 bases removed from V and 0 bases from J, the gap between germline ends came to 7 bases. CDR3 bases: TGTGCCAGCAGCGTAGCCCCGGGAGCCAAAAACATTCAGTACTTC. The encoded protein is CASSVAPGAKNIQYF.

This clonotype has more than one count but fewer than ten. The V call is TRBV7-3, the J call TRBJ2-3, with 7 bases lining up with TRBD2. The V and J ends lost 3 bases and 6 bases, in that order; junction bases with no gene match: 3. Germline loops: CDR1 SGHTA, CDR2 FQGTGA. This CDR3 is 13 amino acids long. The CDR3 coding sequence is TGTGCCAGCAGCTTTTGGGAGGGGGATACGCAGTATTTT. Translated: CASSFWEGDTQYF.

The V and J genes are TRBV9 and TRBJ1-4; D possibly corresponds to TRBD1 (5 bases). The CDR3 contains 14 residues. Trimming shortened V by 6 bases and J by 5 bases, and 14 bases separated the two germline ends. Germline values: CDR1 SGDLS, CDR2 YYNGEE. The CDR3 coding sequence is TGTGCCAGCACAGACAGCTTAACGAATGAAAAACTGTTTTTT. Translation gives CASTDSLTNEKLFF.

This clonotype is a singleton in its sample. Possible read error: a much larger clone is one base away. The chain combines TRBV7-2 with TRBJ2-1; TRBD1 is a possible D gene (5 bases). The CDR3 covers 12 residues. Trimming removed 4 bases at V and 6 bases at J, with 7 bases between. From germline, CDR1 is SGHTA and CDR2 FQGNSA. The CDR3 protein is CASSSTANEQFF. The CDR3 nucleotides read TGTGCCAGCAGCTCGACAGCCAATGAGCAGTTCTTC. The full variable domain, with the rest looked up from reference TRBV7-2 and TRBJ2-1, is GAGVSQSPSNKVTEKGKDVELRCDPISGHTALYWYRQSLGQGLEFLIYFQGNSAPDKSGLPSDRFSAERTGGSVSTLTIQRTQQEDSAVYLCASSSTANEQFFGPGTRLTVL.